This T cell receptor beta chain comes out of a study of control samples from healthy donors and cancer patients. Data came from immunoSEQ multiplex PCR; TCRdb stores just in-frame clones and leaves some out. The sample lists about 120,000 clones, 85% to 90% occurring once. Per germline, CDR1 MNHEY and CDR2 SVGAGI. The CDR3 is 14 amino acids. The V end lost 4 bases, the J end lost 2 bases, and 11 bases lay between the germline ends. In its sample, this clone was seen once. The receptor was derived from a woman aged 45-65 years with colorectal cancer. The chain links TRBV6-5 to TRBJ2-5; D might be TRBD1 (6 bases). Sequencing input: PBMCs. The DNA for the CDR3 is TGTGCCAGCAGTTCATGGACAGCTCAAGAGACCCAGTACTTC. This codes for CASSSWTAQETQYF.